These T cell receptor beta chains were read from a single sample in a study of T cell responses to AZD1222 COVID-19 vaccine. This table comes from immunoSEQ multiplex PCR, and its TCRdb copy is limited to in-frame clones, with some not included. The sample includes 110,000 to 150,000 clones, 92% of them seen just once. Here the sequenced sample was peripheral blood, taken on day 0 of AZD1222 vaccination. Source of these receptors: an adult in good health. The CDR3 runs from the conserved cysteine through the conserved F or W. The order of the fields is clone size, D gene, J gene, V gene, CDR3 protein, CDR3 DNA. D genes are given only for firm matches. Some rows have no size entry. The others give once, few or many, or a class for an expanded clone.

once | . | TRBJ1-6 | TRBV28 | CASSNGRHFNSPLHF | TGTGCCAGCAGTAACGGTCGGCACTTCAATTCACCCCTCCACTTT
. | . | TRBJ2-7 | TRBV5-5 | CASRPRRGTSWHEQYF | TGTGCCAGCAGACCGAGAAGGGGGACTTCATGGCACGAGCAGTACTTC
once | TRBD1 | TRBJ1-2 | TRBV5-4 | CASRGGQGNTKSYGYTF | TGTGCCAGCAGGGGAGGACAGGGTAATACGAAATCCTATGGCTACACCTTC
. | . | TRBJ1-2 | TRBV4-1 | CASSYRDGLYRYTF | TGCGCCAGCAGCTACCGGGACGGCCTATATCGCTACACCTTC
. | . | TRBJ2-1 | TRBV27 | CASSFWGLGRRFEQFF | TGTGCCAGCAGTTTTTGGGGGCTGGGTCGTCGCTTTGAGCAGTTCTTC
. | . | TRBJ1-1 | TRBV5-1 | CASSLMVGHTPGTEAFF | TGCGCCAGCAGCTTAATGGTGGGACACACTCCGGGGACTGAAGCTTTCTTT
. | TRBD2 | TRBJ2-3 | TRBV7-6 | CASSLIAGGSTDTQYF | TGTGCCAGCAGCTTAATAGCGGGAGGGAGCACAGATACGCAGTATTTT
. | . | TRBJ2-3 | TRBV10-3 | CAISETRPDTQYF | TGTGCCATCAGTGAGACCCGCCCGGATACGCAGTATTTT
. | . | TRBJ1-2 | TRBV7-9 | CASSPDGFYGYTF | TGTGCCAGCAGCCCGGACGGATTCTATGGCTACACCTTC
. | TRBD1 | TRBJ1-2 | TRBV2 | CASSEGQGKGYTF | TGTGCCAGCAGTGAGGGACAGGGTAAGGGCTACACCTTC
. | . | TRBJ2-7 | TRBV28 | CASRAGTGIYEQYF | TGTGCCAGCAGAGCCGGTACAGGGATCTACGAGCAGTACTTC
. | . | TRBJ1-4 | TRBV7-9 | CASSWEEKLFF | TGTGCCAGCTCTTGGGAGGAAAAACTGTTTTTT
. | . | TRBJ2-3 | TRBV11-2 | CASSRRPLPRDTDTQYF | TGTGCCAGCAGTCGCCGGCCCTTGCCAAGAGACACAGATACGCAGTATTTT
. | . | TRBJ1-1 | TRBV12-3/TRBV12-4 | CASTLDRYTEAFF | TGTGCCAGCACCCTGGACCGGTACACTGAAGCTTTCTTT
. | . | TRBJ2-7 | TRBV7-9 | CASSLVRAGRGVPYEQYF | TGTGCCAGCAGCTTAGTACGGGCAGGGCGAGGGGTACCCTACGAGCAGTACTTC
. | . | TRBJ1-1 | TRBV5-1 | CASSFKGLPQALPYDTEAFF | TGCGCCAGCAGCTTCAAGGGGTTGCCCCAGGCGCTACCTTACGACACTGAAGCTTTCTTT
. | . | TRBJ1-1 | TRBV5-1 | CASNSFENTEAFF | TGCGCCAGCAACTCGTTTGAAAACACTGAAGCTTTCTTT
. | . | TRBJ1-2 | TRBV5-1 | CASSSGHLYGYTF | TGCGCCAGCAGCTCGGGACACCTCTATGGCTACACCTTC
. | . | TRBJ2-2 | TRBV28 | CASSDQDTNTGELFF | TGTGCCAGCAGCGACCAGGACACGAACACCGGGGAGCTGTTTTTT
. | . | TRBJ2-1 | TRBV4-1 | CASSPWELVRNEQFF | TGCGCCAGCAGCCCTTGGGAACTAGTACGCAATGAGCAGTTCTTC
. | TRBD2 | TRBJ2-3 | TRBV24-1 | CATSEIAGGTQYF | TGTGCCACCAGTGAAATAGCGGGGGGTACGCAGTATTTT
. | . | TRBJ1-5 | TRBV23-1 | CASSPPVGALVNQPQHF | TGCGCCAGCAGTCCCCCCGTGGGGGCCTTGGTAAATCAGCCCCAGCATTTT
. | TRBD1 | TRBJ1-4 | TRBV6-6 | CASSYSTGVGEKLFF | TGTGCCAGCAGTTACTCGACAGGGGTGGGGGAAAAACTGTTTTTT
. | TRBD1 | TRBJ2-4 | TRBV18 | CASSPFRGLLNIQYF | TGTGCCAGCTCCCCTTTCAGGGGGCTCCTAAACATTCAGTACTTC
. | . | TRBJ1-1 | TRBV30 | CAWPTGTEAFF | TGTGCCTGGCCTACGGGCACTGAAGCTTTCTTT
. | . | TRBJ1-2 | TRBV6-5 | CASIGEGGPSYGYTF | TGTGCCAGCATCGGAGAGGGGGGGCCTAGCTATGGCTACACCTTC
. | . | TRBJ2-6 | TRBV7-9 | CASSSLQELWRTGANVLTF | TGTGCCAGCAGCTCACTTCAGGAGTTATGGCGGACTGGGGCCAACGTCCTGACTTTC
. | TRBD1 | TRBJ2-7 | TRBV28 | CASRTGSFYEQYF | TGTGCCAGCAGGACAGGGAGTTTTTACGAGCAGTACTTC
. | . | TRBJ2-7 | TRBV20-1 | CSARSDAEQYF | TGCAGTGCTAGATCGGATGCCGAGCAGTACTTC
. | . | TRBJ2-7 | TRBV27 | CASSLRGTEPSYEQYF | TGTGCCAGCAGTTTAAGAGGGACCGAACCCTCCTACGAGCAGTACTTC
. | . | TRBJ1-2 | TRBV6-5 | CASSLLGYGYTF | TGTGCCAGCAGCCTGCTTGGCTATGGCTACACCTTC
once | . | TRBJ2-6 | TRBV27 | CASSLTPGDVSGANVLTF | TGTGCCAGCAGTTTAACTCCTGGGGACGTCTCTGGGGCCAACGTCCTGACTTTC
. | . | TRBJ2-5 | TRBV5-1 | CASSNAETQYF | TGCGCCAGCAGTAACGCGGAGACCCAGTACTTC
. | . | TRBJ2-1 | TRBV5-1 | CASSLVAVSSYNEQFF | TGCGCCAGCAGCTTGGTGGCGGTTAGCTCCTACAATGAGCAGTTCTTC
. | TRBD1 | TRBJ1-2 | TRBV19 | CASTRFPRDRGANYGYTF | TGTGCCAGCACTCGTTTTCCCCGGGACAGGGGTGCCAACTATGGCTACACCTTC